Below, 10 T cell receptor beta chains from the same sample are listed, as sequenced in a study of blood T cell repertoires in COVID-19. Profiling relied on immunoSEQ multiplex PCR, and the TCRdb table lists in-frame clones only, not all of them. Of 70,000 to 85,000 clones in the sample, more than 65% were seen once. What was sequenced was peripheral blood. The receptors stem from a man older than 75 with acute or convalescent COVID-19.

The chain combines TRBV15 with TRBJ1-2; the D is unclear. CDR1 and CDR2 from the germline V gene are LNHNV and YYDKDF (reference sequence). Trimming removed 8 bases at V and 4 bases at J, with 17 bases between. The CDR3 loop spans 14 amino acids. The CDR3 coding sequence is TGTGCCACCCGAATGGGAGGTAATTCCTATGGCTACACCTTC. Amino acids: CATRMGGNSYGYTF.

This clone appeared a few times. J is TRBJ2-2 and V is TRBV5-6, with 9 bases fitting TRBD2. CDR1 SGHDT and CDR2 YYEEEE come from the germline V gene. J was trimmed by 5 bases and V by 3 bases; bases with no gene match: 14. This CDR3 comprises 18 residues. CDR3 in amino acids: CASSSLGSGGIETGELFF. The CDR3, as DNA: TGTGCCAGCAGCTCCCTGGGGAGCGGGGGGATCGAGACCGGGGAGCTGTTTTTT.

This chain uses TRBV18 with TRBJ1-1; D ambiguous. The CDR3 spans 14 residues. Germline V gene sequence: CDR1 KGHSH, CDR2 LQKENI. Trimming removed 0 bases at V and 2 bases at J, with 7 bases between. Written as DNA, the CDR3 is TGTGCCAGCTCACCACCAACAGTTAACACTGAAGCTTTCTTT. As protein: CASSPPTVNTEAFF.

The rearrangement joins TRBV23-1 to TRBJ1-5; possible D gene TRBD1, 5 bases. TRBV23-1 is assigned to the ORF class and has an uncertain function. V lost 6 bases to trimming and J lost 1 base, with 16 bases between them. The CDR3 consists of 16 residues. DNA of the CDR3: TGCGCCAGCAGCCTCCTAGGGGCGGGGAGCAATCAGCCCCAGCATTTT. This sequence encodes CASSLLGAGSNQPQHF.

This chain joins TRBV6-5 and TRBJ1-5; 8 positions agree with TRBD1. After removal of 6 bases from V and 0 bases from J, the junction contained 1 base not matched to a gene. This CDR3 comprises 14 residues. The germline CDR1 and CDR2 sequences are MNHEY and SVGAGI. In nucleotides, the CDR3 is TGTGCCAGCAGGACAGGGGTTAGCAATCAGCCCCAGCATTTT. Protein product: CASRTGVSNQPQHF.

The J gene is TRBJ2-3, the V gene TRBV20-1; 9 bases match TRBD2. Trimming at V came to 3 bases and at J to 6 bases, leaving 10 bases not matched to a gene. The CDR3 runs to 15 residues. CDR1 is DFQATT, CDR2 SNEGSKA, per germline (reference sequence). This chain's CDR3 is CSASKAGGLKDTQYF. The DNA of the CDR3 is TGCAGTGCTAGTAAAGCGGGGGGTCTTAAGGATACGCAGTATTTT.

The chain uses TRBV11-2 and TRBJ2-7, with TRBD1 matching over 12 bases. The CDR3 is made up of 15 amino acids. The V and J ends lost 6 bases and 6 bases, in that order; junction bases with no gene match: 9. Germline assignment: CDR1 SGHAT and CDR2 FQNNGV. The CDR3 spells CASRRPGQGAGEQYF. The CDR3 nucleotides are TGTGCCAGCAGACGACCGGGACAGGGGGCTGGCGAGCAGTACTTC.

CDR3 sequence (DNA): TGTGCCAGCAGCGTCCGGGACTATGTCTCCTACGAGCAGTACTTC. Amino acids: CASSVRDYVSYEQYF. V is TRBV21-1 and J is TRBJ2-7; the table gives TRBD2 as D, unverified against the DNA. TRBV21-1 is termed a pseudogene. The CDR3 runs 15 residues.

This clone rates as medium-sized. The chain joins TRBV4-1 to TRBJ2-2; TRBD2 might be the D (5 bases). V was shortened by 1 base and J by 0 bases, with 9 bases between the two germline ends. The CDR3 loop spans 16 amino acids. The germline gives CDR1 MGHRA, CDR2 YSYEKL. In nucleotides, the CDR3 is TGCGCCAGCAGCCAAGCAAGCGGTCCGAACACCGGGGAGCTGTTTTTT. Translation gives CASSQASGPNTGELFF.

There are a few counts of this clone. This sequence joins TRBV19 and TRBJ2-2, with D possibly TRBD1 on 5 matching bases. The germline V gene has CDR1 LNHDA and CDR2 SQIVND (reference sequence). Trimming took off 8 bases at V and 0 bases at J, with 16 bases between the two ends. There are 16 residues in the CDR3. For the CDR3, the DNA is TGTGCCAGTCGCGAGCAGGGAAGGGCGAACACCGGGGAGCTGTTTTTT. Its protein is CASREQGRANTGELFF.